This TCR beta chain was observed in a study of blood T cell repertoires in COVID-19. The CDR3 runs to 14 residues. Trimming took off 3 bases at V and 0 bases at J, with 6 bases between the two ends. Looked up from germline, CDR1 is SGDLS and CDR2 is YYNGEE. TCRdb keeps only in-frame clones here, not all; method: immunoSEQ multiplex PCR. The repertoire consists of 310,000 or so clones, with about 85% occurring once and the leading ten covering around 6%. This clonotype was obtained from a woman between 25 and 40 years old who had recovered from COVID-19. The rearrangement links TRBV9 to TRBJ2-2; D is unclear. Input material: PBMCs or T cells enriched from blood (not recorded which). The CDR3 DNA reads as TGTGCCAGCAGCGGTACACCGAACACCGGGGAGCTGTTTTTT. It translates to CASSGTPNTGELFF.